This entry lists 29 T cell receptor beta chains sequenced from one sample in a study of cytomegalovirus exposure and HLA in healthy donors. Profiling relied on immunoSEQ multiplex PCR, and the TCRdb table lists in-frame clones only, not all of them. The repertoire holds approximately 230,000 clones, with about 90% as singletons. Material: PBMCs. These receptors all stem from a young man in good health and CMV-seropositive.

There are a few counts of this clone. The J gene is TRBJ1-1, the V gene TRBV29-1; D is ambiguous. There are 11 residues in the CDR3. The V end was cut by 3 bases, the J end by 1 base, with 3 bases between. Germline values: CDR1 SQVTM, CDR2 ANQGSEA. The CDR3 DNA follows: TGCAGCGTTGAGACGAACACTGAAGCTTTCTTT. Protein sequence: CSVETNTEAFF.

The genes are TRBV7-6 and TRBJ2-2; D remains ambiguous. The germline V gene has CDR1 SGHVS and CDR2 FNYEAQ. This CDR3 has 13 amino acids. The germline V and J ends were trimmed by 0 bases and 6 bases, with 5 bases remaining between them. The CDR3, as DNA: TGTGCCAGCAGCTTAGCGGTTTCCGGGGAGCTGTTTTTT. This encodes CASSLAVSGELFF.

The genes are TRBV2 and TRBJ2-5; TRBD2 matches 10 bases. J was trimmed by 9 bases and V by 6 bases; bases with no gene match: 13. The CDR3 is 15 amino acids. The germline gives CDR1 SNHLY, CDR2 FYNNEI. The CDR3 reads CASRAWTSGLDAQYF. CDR3 DNA sequence: TGTGCCAGCAGGGCATGGACTAGCGGCCTCGATGCCCAGTACTTC.

This sequence joins TRBV29-1 and TRBJ2-1; D not certain. Germline CDR1 and CDR2: SQVTM and ANQGSEA. This CDR3 has 14 residues. With 4 bases removed from V and 4 bases from J, the gap between germline ends came to 14 bases. For the CDR3, the DNA is TGCAGCGTTGTTGAGCGATACCTATACAATGAGCAGTTCTTC. It codes for CSVVERYLYNEQFF.

This clone was seen just once. The genes are TRBV15 and TRBJ1-5; no clear D. Germline V gene sequence: CDR1 LNHNV, CDR2 YYDKDF (reference sequence). CDR3 size: 15 residues. V was trimmed by 0 bases and J by 0 bases, leaving 6 bases between them. The DNA for the CDR3 is TGTGCCACCAGCAGAGATTGGAATAGCAATCAGCCCCAGCATTTT. Its translation: CATSRDWNSNQPQHF.

The chain has TRBV5-1 and TRBJ1-2; 7 bases are a match to TRBD1. Trimming removed 4 bases from V and 8 bases from J; junction bases left unmatched: 8. Looked up from germline, CDR1 is SGHRS and CDR2 is YFSETQ. This CDR3 comprises 13 residues. The CDR3 bases are TGCGCCAGCAGCCGCACAGGGGTGCGGGGCTACACCTTC. Its translation: CASSRTGVRGYTF. Based on the CDR3 plus reference TRBV5-1 and TRBJ1-2, the full variable domain is KAGVTQTPRYLIKTRGQQVTLSCSPISGHRSVSWYQQTPGQGLQFLFEYFSETQRNKGNFPGRFSGRQFSNSRSEMNVSTLELGDSALYLCASSRTGVRGYTFGSGTRLTVV.

In DNA form, the CDR3 reads TGTGCCAGCAGCTTTGGGCACCTGGGGGAAAAACTGTTTTTT. Translating gives CASSFGHLGEKLFF. The chain is built from TRBV5-6 and TRBJ1-4; no reliable D call. Germline V CDR1 and CDR2: SGHDT, YYEEEE. This CDR3 has 14 amino acids. Trimming left V 2 bases short and J 8 bases short, with 13 bases between.

The CDR3 here is CASSVTRGGGSYNEQFF. Here the CDR3 DNA reads TGTGCCAGCAGCGTCACGCGAGGGGGGGGCTCCTACAATGAGCAGTTCTTC. This chain uses TRBV2 with TRBJ2-1; tentatively, D is TRBD2 (7 bases). The germline CDR1 and CDR2 sequences are SNHLY and FYNNEI. CDR3 length: 17 residues. The ends were cut back, 6 bases at V and 0 bases at J, with 18 bases in the middle.

The chain employs TRBV4-3 and TRBJ1-1, with 7 bases identical to TRBD1. The CDR3 extends over 13 amino acids. V dropped 4 bases and J dropped 7; count of bases not matched to a gene: 6. CDR1 and CDR2 (germline): LGHNA, YSLEER. Here the CDR3 reads CASSPTDRVEAFF. The CDR3 DNA follows: TGCGCCAGCAGCCCCACCGACAGGGTTGAAGCTTTCTTT.

This clone occurred a few times. The J gene is TRBJ1-4, the V gene TRBV5-1, with 9 positions matching TRBD1. CDR3 length equals 16 residues. Germline values: CDR1 SGHRS, CDR2 YFSETQ. The junction had 6 bases not matched to a gene; V was cut back by 1 base and J by 5 bases. CDR3 bases: TGCGCCAGCAGCTTGTTCGCGACAGGGGGAAATGAAAAACTGTTTTTT. It translates to CASSLFATGGNEKLFF.

The rearrangement joins TRBV6-5 to TRBJ2-7; D gene uncertain. V was trimmed by 0 bases and J by 7 bases, leaving 19 bases between them. The CDR3 runs to 16 residues. CDR1 and CDR2 (germline): MNHEY, SVGAGI. CDR3 DNA sequence: TGTGCCAGCAGTTACTCAGTGGTAGGCTCCTCTCAAGAGCAGTACTTC. Its translation: CASSYSVVGSSQEQYF.

V gene TRBV28 combines with J gene TRBJ1-2; D not certain. Trimming took 4 bases from V and 1 from J, leaving 10 bases between them. Germline CDR1 and CDR2: MDHEN and SYDVKM. The CDR3 contains 14 residues. The CDR3 coding sequence is TGTGCCAGCAGTTCGGACCGGCGTAACTATGGCTACACCTTC. This codes for CASSSDRRNYGYTF.

J is TRBJ2-1 and V is TRBV29-1, with D uncertain. The CDR3 totals 14 residues. Trimming left V 3 bases short and J 3 bases short, with 12 bases between. Germline V lookup: CDR1 SQVTM, CDR2 ANQGSEA. The CDR3 bases are TGCAGCGTTGATCGTAGGCTAGTCTACAATGAGCAGTTCTTC. Encoded protein: CSVDRRLVYNEQFF.

This CDR3 is CASSLWGAREKLFF. Here the CDR3 DNA reads TGCGCCAGCAGCTTGTGGGGGGCGCGGGAAAAACTGTTTTTT. The rearrangement joins TRBV5-1 to TRBJ1-4; D perhaps matches TRBD1 (6 bases). The CDR3 spans 14 residues. With 1 base removed from V and 8 bases from J, the gap between germline ends came to 12 bases. The V gene's germline CDR1 is SGHRS and CDR2 YFSETQ.

This chain joins TRBV19 and TRBJ2-7; maybe TRBD2 (6 bases). Trimming pared 5 bases from V and 0 bases from J, leaving 11 bases between. The germline gives CDR1 LNHDA, CDR2 SQIVND (reference sequence). The CDR3 length is 14 residues. Here the CDR3 DNA reads TGTGCCAGTAGTTGGGGGGTAACCTCCTACGAGCAGTACTTC. Translating gives CASSWGVTSYEQYF.

The chain has TRBV5-6 and TRBJ1-4; D is perhaps TRBD1 (5 bases). The CDR3 is made up of 16 amino acids. With 0 bases removed from V and 8 bases from J, the gap between germline ends came to 17 bases. Germline V gene sequence: CDR1 SGHDT, CDR2 YYEEEE. CDR3 nucleotides: TGTGCCAGCAGCTTGGCCGGGACGCCAACGAGGGAAAAACTGTTTTTT. Protein product: CASSLAGTPTREKLFF.

The CDR3 sequence is CSVHRVPKEAKNIQYF. The CDR3 nucleotides read TGCAGCGTCCACCGGGTCCCCAAAGAGGCCAAAAACATTCAGTACTTC. The chain is built from TRBV29-1 and TRBJ2-4; D remains ambiguous. The CDR3 runs to 16 residues. Deletions cut 6 bases from V and 1 base from J, with 19 bases between. Germline CDR1 reads SQVTM; CDR2 reads ANQGSEA.

This clone was found once. The chain combines TRBV12-5 with TRBJ2-2, with D perhaps matching TRBD1 or TRBD2 (6 bases each). The V and J ends lost 2 bases and 5 bases respectively, with 18 bases between them. CDR1 and CDR2 from the germline V gene are LGHNT and FRNRAP. This CDR3 has 17 amino acids. The CDR3, as DNA: TGTGCTAGTGGTTTGCCCCCCCGGGGGCGAGGGACCGGGGAGCTGTTTTTT. Its translation is CASGLPPRGRGTGELFF.

The chain combines TRBV9 with TRBJ1-4; D call uncertain. Germline V gives CDR1 SGDLS, CDR2 YYNGEE. The CDR3 loop spans 17 amino acids. V was shortened by 4 bases and J by 0 bases, with 16 bases between the two germline ends. CDR3 region: CASSPRGRTATNEKLFF. CDR3 sequence (DNA): TGTGCCAGCAGCCCCCGAGGGCGGACTGCAACTAATGAAAAACTGTTTTTT.

J is TRBJ2-2 and V is TRBV6-1, with 10 nucleotides matching TRBD2. Trimming at V came to 8 bases and at J to 4 bases, leaving 4 bases not matched to a gene. The V gene's germline CDR1 is MNHNS and CDR2 SASEGT. The CDR3 runs to 14 residues. This CDR3 is CASGRLAGTGELFF. CDR3 in DNA: TGTGCCAGCGGAAGACTAGCGGGCACCGGGGAGCTGTTTTTT.

This clone was recorded only once. The chain employs TRBV30 and TRBJ2-6; D remains ambiguous. Per the germline V gene, CDR1 is GTSNPN and CDR2 is SVGIG (reference sequence). This CDR3 contains 19 residues. V lost 0 bases and J 0 bases, leaving 18 bases between the germline ends. This CDR3 is CAWSVPPKYTRSGANVLTF. CDR3 nucleotide sequence: TGTGCCTGGAGTGTACCCCCGAAATACACCCGCTCTGGGGCCAACGTCCTGACTTTC.

This chain connects TRBV11-2 to TRBJ2-7, with TRBD2 identical over 8 bases. V shed 0 bases, J shed 3 bases, and the junction held 4 bases outside the gene matches. This CDR3 comprises 15 residues. Germline loops: CDR1 SGHAT, CDR2 FQNNGV. DNA for the CDR3: TGTGCCAGCAGCTTAGAAGAGCGGGAGATCTACGAGCAGTACTTC. Translated, it gives CASSLEEREIYEQYF.

The V and J genes are TRBV18 and TRBJ1-1; no firm D call. The CDR3 is 14 amino acids. V was shortened by 4 bases and J by 1 base, with 10 bases between the two germline ends. The germline CDR1 and CDR2 sequences are KGHSH and LQKENI. The CDR3 region has the DNA TGTGCCAGCTCACGGACTCAAGGGAACACTGAAGCTTTCTTT. Encoded protein: CASSRTQGNTEAFF.

The chain joins TRBV30 to TRBJ2-6; D may be TRBD2 (6 bases). Trimming pared 6 bases from V and 3 bases from J, leaving 9 bases between. Germline V gene sequence: CDR1 GTSNPN, CDR2 SVGIG (reference sequence). This CDR3 spans 13 amino acids. CDR3 residues: CACKGLGANVLTF. CDR3 bases: TGTGCCTGCAAGGGACTTGGGGCCAACGTCCTGACTTTC.

The CDR3 region has the DNA TGTGCCAGCAGCCAAGATGTAGAGACCCAGTACTTC. Protein product: CASSQDVETQYF. V gene TRBV4-2 combines with J gene TRBJ2-5; D remains ambiguous. Germline values: CDR1 LGHNA, CDR2 YNFKEQ. V shed 0 bases and J shed 4 bases, with 3 bases lying between them. The CDR3 contains 12 residues.

This chain joins TRBV27 and TRBJ2-1; 14 nucleotides line up with TRBD2. Germline CDR1 MNHEY, CDR2 SMNVEV (reference sequence). Germline trimming cut 4 bases from V and 4 bases from J; bases unmatched to any gene: 15. The CDR3 runs 20 residues. CDR3 DNA sequence: TGTGCCAGCAGTTCCCGACTAGCGGGAGGGCCCTCTCGAGCTTACAATGAGCAGTTCTTC. This translates into CASSSRLAGGPSRAYNEQFF.

Concerning this clone itself: Other nucleotide sequences in the sample specify the same CDR3. The genes are TRBV5-1 and TRBJ1-1; TRBD1 aligns across 10 bases. The J segment lost 4 bases and the V segment lost 0 bases, leaving 0 bases of the junction unmatched. CDR1 SGHRS and CDR2 YFSETQ come from the germline V gene. CDR3 length equals 14 residues. CDR3 in amino acids: CASSLGTGGTEAFF. The DNA for the CDR3 is TGCGCCAGCAGCTTGGGGACAGGGGGCACTGAAGCTTTCTTT.

The chain links TRBV11-1 to TRBJ1-1, with TRBD1 identical over 11 bases. The V gene end was trimmed by 5 bases and the J gene end by 4 bases; junction bases not matched to a gene: 6. Germline V CDR1 and CDR2: SGHAT, FQDESV (reference sequence). The CDR3 covers 15 residues. CDR3 nucleotide sequence: TGTGCCAGCAGCCCCGATGGGACAGGGGGCACTGAAGCTTTCTTT. Translating gives CASSPDGTGGTEAFF.

V is TRBV7-3 and J is TRBJ2-3, with D maybe TRBD2 (6 bases). V gave up 6 bases and J gave up 2 bases, with 15 bases separating them. Germline V CDR1 and CDR2: SGHTA, FQGTGA. The CDR3 has 15 amino acids. Written as DNA, the CDR3 is TGTGCCAGCAGGATAACCGGGAGCTTCACAGATACGCAGTATTTT. Its translation: CASRITGSFTDTQYF. Full variable domain (remainder filled in from reference TRBV7-3 and TRBJ2-3): GAGVSQTPSNKVTEKGKYVELRCDPISGHTALYWYRQSLGQGPEFLIYFQGTGAADDSGLPNDRFFAVRPEGSVSTLKIQRTERGDSAVYLCASRITGSFTDTQYFGPGTRLTVL.